Listed here is a single T cell receptor (beta chain). Trimming took off 5 bases at V and 9 bases at J, with 13 bases between the two ends. The CDR3 runs 12 residues. Germline CDR1 is SGHAT and CDR2 is FQNNGV. The data derive from a study of cytomegalovirus exposure and HLA in healthy donors. A multiplex PCR was run with 60 Vbeta primers and 13 Jbeta primers. Libraries were prepared by immunoSEQ multiplex PCR; TCRdb keeps only in-frame clonotypes and omits some of them. The sample lists 110,000 or so clones, 73% occurring once. The V and J genes are TRBV11-2 and TRBJ1-1; perhaps TRBD1 as D (6 bases). The source of this sequence is a man in his forties in good health and CMV-seronegative. The source material was PBMCs. This CDR3 is CASSQQGAQAFF. Here the CDR3 DNA reads TGTGCCAGCAGCCAACAGGGCGCGCAAGCTTTCTTT.